The entry below describes one T cell receptor beta chain. What it recognizes is unknown. The read halts 3 residues ahead of the CDR3 end, with the missing end drawn from the germline J gene. The sample belongs to a study of T cell clonality in common variable immunodeficiency. This CDR3 spans 15 amino acids. The V gene lost 5 bases and the J gene lost 3 bases, with 14 bases spanning the gap. CDR1 is LNHDA, CDR2 SQIVND, per germline (reference sequence). Study-wide points: Common variable immunodeficiency TCR beta sequences reportedly had fewer deletions and N-nucleotide insertions.

The protocol was immunoSEQ multiplex PCR, while the TCRdb copy is restricted to in-frame clones and leaves out a portion. This sample comprises around 20,000 clones, none seen once only. The chain is built from TRBV19 and TRBJ2-1, with D possibly TRBD2 on 6 matching bases. Source material: peripheral blood mononuclear cells. The source is a human donor with common variable immunodeficiency. CDR3 bases read: TGTGCCAGTAGTCTGATAGCGGATTTCTACAATGAG. It codes for CASSLIADFYNE. The CDR3 as a whole reads CASSLIADFYNEQFF.